Below are 9 T cell receptor beta chains sequenced from a single sample in a study of T-cell memory formation after mild COVID-19 (dated by TCRdb to about 2021). Receptors were amplified or captured by 5' RACE. Instrument on record: Illumina NovaSeq 6000. The raw public data were reprocessed by TCRdb itself: fastp quality trimming at Q25, MiXCR clonotype calling, in-frame beta chains only. Duplicate CDR3 protein sequences are folded into a single record with the most common DNA and genes. This sample holds hundreds of thousands of distinct CDR3 sequences; 20% were observed only once. The ten most abundant clones make up roughly an eighth of the sample. Sequenced input: PBMCs or a T cell subset sorted from them (not recorded which). The receptors were sampled from an adult woman who had mild COVID-19 (a few samples of this study predate the infection). The sample titles of this study are shuffled in the database, so cell type and time point are left out; the donor was told from shared clones.

The J gene is TRBJ1-4, the V gene TRBV27; 9 nucleotides agree with TRBD1. The CDR3 extends over 17 amino acids. V gave up 4 bases and J gave up 7 bases; unmatched junction bases: 13. From germline, CDR1 is MNHEY and CDR2 SMNVEV (reference sequence). The CDR3 DNA follows: TGTGCCAGCAGTTCCCAGAAACTGCGACAGGGGGTTGAAAAACTGTTTTTT. Protein sequence: CASSSQKLRQGVEKLFF.

The CDR3 bases are TGTGCCAGCAGCATCCACGCAGGGACACAACGAGGGTATGGCTACACCTTC. Its protein product is CASSIHAGTQRGYGYTF. V is TRBV7-9 and J is TRBJ1-2; D is possibly TRBD1 (6 bases). The CDR3 contains 17 residues. CDR1 is SEHNR, CDR2 FQNEAQ, per germline (reference sequence). V lost 5 bases, J lost 5 bases, and 24 bases lay in between.

The chain uses TRBV9 and TRBJ2-7, with 8 bases aligning to TRBD2. V shed 0 bases, J shed 0 bases, and the junction held 2 bases outside the gene matches. Germline CDR1 is SGDLS and CDR2 is YYNGEE. The CDR3 loop spans 15 amino acids. The DNA for the CDR3 is TGTGCCAGCAGCGTAGGGGGGACTAGCTCCTACGAGCAGTACTTC. It translates to CASSVGGTSSYEQYF.

This clonotype was seen a handful of times. The chain carries TRBV20-1 and TRBJ1-2, with D uncertain. The V gene's germline CDR1 is DFQATT and CDR2 SNEGSKA (reference sequence). The CDR3 runs to 14 residues. V gave up 3 bases and J gave up 1 base, with 12 bases separating them. The CDR3 region has the DNA TGCAGTGCTAGTTTTGCCAGAGTTAACTATGGCTACACCTTC. The encoded protein is CSASFARVNYGYTF.

The chain links TRBV3-1 to TRBJ2-5; 12 bases line up with TRBD1. CDR3 length: 16 amino acids. Germline CDR1 is LGHDT and CDR2 is YNNKEL (reference sequence). V trimming: 6 bases; J trimming: 2 bases; junction bases outside the gene matches: 7. The CDR3 DNA sequence: TGTGCCAGCAGGGGTGGGGACAGGGGGCGTCAAGAGACCCAGTACTTC. Residues: CASRGGDRGRQETQYF.

The J gene is TRBJ1-1, the V gene TRBV12-3 or TRBV12-4, with D perhaps matching TRBD1 (5 bases). This CDR3 contains 13 residues. The ends were cut back, 8 bases at V and 6 bases at J, with 16 bases in the middle. Here the CDR3 reads CASSPRRGAEAFF. The CDR3 bases are TGTGCCAGCTCCCCAAGAAGAGGGGCTGAAGCTTTCTTT.

J is TRBJ1-4 and V is TRBV5-1, with D perhaps TRBD1 (5 bases). Trimming pared 2 bases from V and 6 bases from J, leaving 14 bases between. This CDR3 comprises 15 residues. Germline assignment: CDR1 SGHRS and CDR2 YFSETQ. The CDR3 loop is CASSFRVGSDEKLFF. CDR3 coding DNA: TGCGCCAGCAGCTTCAGGGTAGGGTCGGATGAAAAACTGTTTTTT.

The CDR3 DNA sequence: TGCGCCAGCAGCCAAGATGGAGTAGCGGGGGCCCTAAATGAGCAGTTCTTC. This translates into CASSQDGVAGALNEQFF. J is TRBJ2-1 and V is TRBV4-1, with 9 bases lining up with TRBD2. This CDR3 has 17 residues. Germline lookup yields CDR1 MGHRA and CDR2 YSYEKL. V dropped 0 bases and J dropped 7; count of bases not matched to a gene: 10.

CDR3 nucleotides: TGTGCCAGCAGTTTATTGAACTCTGGGGCCAACGTCCTGACTTTC. This translates into CASSLLNSGANVLTF. The V call is TRBV2, the J call TRBJ2-6; D gene uncertain. CDR3 length: 15 residues. Trimming took off 5 bases at V and 0 bases at J, with 8 bases between the two ends. Germline CDR1 SNHLY, CDR2 FYNNEI.